Listed below are T cell receptor beta chains from one sample, sequenced in a study of regulatory T cells in long-lasting Graves disease. One entry per CDR3 protein results from TCRdb running MiXCR on the multiplex PCR reads. The sample contains 350,000 to 500,000 distinct CDR3 sequences, around 23% of which appear only once. This sample comprised peripheral blood mononuclear cells (PBMCs), obtained when the disease was refractory, from a patient treated with antithyroid drugs. The receptors shown here come from a female donor with Graves disease. Each CDR3 is given with its conserved first and last residue. D genes are given only for firm matches. Size values are once, few and many counts, or a class for expanded clones, and some rows have none.

D	size	V	J	CDR3	DNA
-	-	TRBV7-8	TRBJ1-5	CASSLQGRDLGNQPQHF	TGTGCCAGCAGCTTACAGGGGCGCGATCTTGGCAATCAGCCCCAGCATTTT
-	many	TRBV2	TRBJ1-1	CASRTGLATEAFF	TGTGCCAGCAGGACGGGGCTAGCCACTGAAGCTTTCTTT
TRBD2	-	TRBV20-1	TRBJ2-3	CSATEPGLAALGVTQYF	TGCAGTGCGACGGAGCCGGGACTAGCGGCCCTCGGGGTAACGCAGTATTTT
-	many	TRBV18	TRBJ1-1	CASSPVVFTEAFF	TGTGCCAGCTCACCAGTGGTATTCACTGAAGCTTTCTTT
-	many	TRBV3-1	TRBJ1-1	CASSQITGRVNTEAFF	TGTGCCAGCAGTCAGATAACAGGGCGAGTGAACACTGAAGCTTTCTTT
-	-	TRBV6-1	TRBJ2-5	CASSHGVKETQYF	TGTGCCAGCAGTCATGGGGTAAAAGAGACCCAGTACTTC
-	few	TRBV10-3	TRBJ2-7	CAISVEKEWDEQYF	TGTGCCATCAGTGTGGAGAAAGAGTGGGACGAGCAGTACTTC
TRBD1	many	TRBV15	TRBJ2-7	CATSRARGTGLTYEQYF	TGTGCCACCAGCAGAGCTCGTGGGACAGGTTTGACCTACGAGCAGTACTTC
TRBD1	few	TRBV7-9	TRBJ2-1	CASSLGTGDQEQFF	TGTGCCAGCAGCCTAGGGACAGGGGATCAGGAGCAGTTCTTC
TRBD2	many	TRBV27	TRBJ2-7	CASRSHGGSSYEQYF	TGTGCCAGCAGATCCCACGGGGGGTCCTCCTACGAGCAGTACTTC
-	-	TRBV10-3	TRBJ1-1	CAIKNPNTEAFF	TGTGCCATCAAGAACCCAAACACTGAAGCTTTCTTT
-	few	TRBV3-1	TRBJ2-4	CASSQGNLQGTNIQYF	TGTGCCAGCAGCCAAGGTAACCTTCAGGGGACAAACATTCAGTACTTC
-	many	TRBV2	TRBJ2-2	CASSEGPSGELFF	TGTGCCAGCAGTGAAGGTCCGTCAGGGGAGCTGTTTTTT
-	few	TRBV6-2/TRBV6-3	TRBJ2-7	CASSYSKIWSSYEQYF	TGTGCCAGCAGTTACTCGAAGATCTGGAGCTCCTACGAGCAGTACTTC
TRBD2	few	TRBV18	TRBJ2-7	CASSPWREDEQYF	TGTGCCAGCTCACCATGGCGGGAGGACGAGCAGTACTTC